These 10 T cell receptor beta chains originate from one sample sequenced in a study of tumor and adjacent non-tumor tissue in lung cancer. This sample's RNA came from whole unsorted tissue. This non-tumor lung sample came from over 3 cm beyond the tumor edge. Three rounds of nested PCR, following a modified ARM-PCR protocol, produced the TCRbeta library. TCRdb used MiXCR to reprocess the multiplex PCR reads, holding one entry per CDR3 protein. The table has approximately 100,000 distinct CDR3 sequences, 50% to 70% seen once. Material: distant non-tumor lung tissue. These receptors came from a man aged 30 to 45 with non-small cell lung cancer.

V and J are TRBV5-4 and TRBJ2-1; tentatively, D is TRBD2 (6 bases). V lost 3 bases, J lost 7 bases, and 17 bases lay in between. This CDR3 region has 15 residues. Germline V lookup: CDR1 SGHNT, CDR2 YYREEE (reference sequence). CDR3 sequence reads: CASSSGLPHKNEQFF. The DNA for the CDR3 is TGTGCCAGCAGCTCGGGACTCCCCCACAAAAATGAGCAGTTCTTC.

Points on this clonotype: Since a much larger clone is just one base distant, this may be a read error. The chain employs TRBV5-1 and TRBJ1-1, with D perhaps TRBD1 (5 bases). This CDR3 has 14 amino acids. Germline V CDR1 and CDR2: SGHRS, YFSETQ. The CDR3 reads CASSLKPGNSEAFF. CDR3 nucleotides: TGCGCCAGCAGCTTAAAACCAGGGAACAGTGAAGCTTTCTTT.

This clonotype was seen a single time. This rearrangement joins TRBV11-1 to TRBJ2-7, with D possibly being TRBD2 (6 bases). V lost 5 bases, J lost 4 bases, and 12 bases lay in between. The length of the CDR3 is 13 residues. Germline V gene lookup returns CDR1 SGHAT and CDR2 FQDESV (reference sequence). The DNA of the CDR3 is TGTGCCAGCAGCGTTGGGCGGGAATACGAGCAGTACTTC. It yields the protein CASSVGREYEQYF.

Comments on this clonotype: One end of the junction does not line up with germline, which may come from a read error. The CDR3: CSVDSGTDTQYF. For the CDR3, the DNA is TGTAGCGTTGACTCTGGGACAGATACGCAGTATTTT. The chain has TRBV29-1 and TRBJ2-3; tentatively, D is TRBD2 (5 bases). The CDR3 has 12 amino acids. Per the germline V gene, CDR1 is SQVTM and CDR2 is ANQGSEA.

Worth noting for this clonotype: It is likely a read error, because the conserved phenylalanine at the end of the CDR3 is missing. The chain has TRBV11-2 and TRBJ1-2; D gene unclear. Germline CDR1 and CDR2: SGHAT and FQNNGV. This CDR3 has 12 residues. Trimming cost V 5 bases and J 3 bases, with 7 bases left between them. The CDR3 DNA follows: TGTGCCAGCAGCCTAAGTGACTATGGCTACACCTTG. Encoded protein: CASSLSDYGYTL.

About this clonotype: The junction departs from the called germline gene at one end, perhaps through a read error. The chain has TRBV4-1 and TRBJ2-7; D possibly corresponds to TRBD1 (6 bases). Per germline, CDR1 MGHRA and CDR2 YSYEKL. This CDR3 region has 15 residues. The CDR3 bases are TGCACCAGCGGCCAGGACCCAGGGGCATCCTACGAGCAGTACTTC. Protein product: CTSGQDPGASYEQYF.

The V call is TRBV6-2 or TRBV6-3, the J call TRBJ1-1, with a tentative D call TRBD1 (5 bases). This CDR3 is built from 14 residues. Trimming removed 5 bases from V and 1 base from J, with 11 bases in between. Germline V gene sequence: CDR1 MNHEY, CDR2 SVGEGT. The CDR3 is CASSRWRGNTEAFF. CDR3 coding DNA: TGTGCCAGCAGTCGGTGGAGGGGGAACACTGAAGCTTTCTTT.

This clonotype was counted at least ten times. This rearrangement joins TRBV6-6 to TRBJ1-1; perhaps TRBD1 as D (6 bases). V was clipped by 2 bases and J by 5 bases, with 15 bases between them. The length of the CDR3 is 15 residues. Germline V CDR1 and CDR2: MNHNY, SVGAGI (reference sequence). The CDR3 DNA is TGTGCCAGCAGTTACGTGGGGGGCGGTGGGACTGAAGCTTTCTTT. Its protein is CASSYVGGGGTEAFF.

Comment on this clonotype: A read error may account for a junction end that differs from germline. This rearrangement joins TRBV6-6 to TRBJ2-1, with D maybe TRBD2 (6 bases). The CDR3 sequence is 14 residues long. Germline V gene sequence: CDR1 MNHNY, CDR2 SVGAGI (reference sequence). This CDR3 is CPSSQRGFFDEQFF. In DNA, the CDR3 is TGTCCCAGCAGCCAACGGGGGTTTTTCGATGAGCAGTTCTTT.

The J gene is TRBJ1-1, the V gene TRBV11-2; TRBD1 agrees at 8 bases. J gave up 7 bases and V 6 bases, and 10 bases lay outside the gene matches. The CDR3 runs 14 residues. Germline lookup yields CDR1 SGHAT and CDR2 FQNNGV. DNA for the CDR3: TGTGCCAGCAGTCGGGACAGGATGACCATTGAAGCTTTCTTT. This encodes CASSRDRMTIEAFF.